This T cell receptor beta chain was found in a study of T cell responses to AZD1222 COVID-19 vaccine. Using immunoSEQ multiplex PCR, the repertoire was profiled, and TCRdb retains in-frame clones only, with some absent. The repertoire consists of under 150,000 clones, with about 90% occurring once and the leading ten covering 1.5% to 2%. Germline CDR1 reads MGHDK; CDR2 reads SYGVNS. V lost 5 bases to trimming and J lost 4 bases, with 11 bases between them. This CDR3 spans 13 amino acids. Researchers grouped second doses given at about 4 or about 12 weeks into one pool. This TCR was recovered from an adult who received the AZD1222 COVID-19 vaccine. The source was peripheral blood, collected 28 days after the second AZD1222 dose. This sequence joins TRBV25-1 and TRBJ1-2, with no clear D. The CDR3 protein is CASSPGFSYGYTF. CDR3 in DNA: TGTGCCAGCAGTCCGGGTTTCTCCTATGGCTACACCTTC.